The 11 T cell receptor beta chains in this list originate from one sample, sequenced in a study of cytomegalovirus exposure and HLA in healthy donors. The PCR was carried out with 60 Vbeta primers and 13 Jbeta primers. The protocol was immunoSEQ multiplex PCR, while the TCRdb copy is restricted to in-frame clones and leaves out a portion. The table shows over 100,000 clones, with roughly 9.6% occurring only once. Sequenced sample: PBMCs. The receptors originated from a woman aged 40 to 49 in good health and CMV-seropositive.

This clone was seen more than once but under ten times. J is TRBJ1-5 and V is TRBV6-6; D gene uncertain. The CDR3 is 16 residues long. CDR1 MNHNY and CDR2 SVGAGI come from the germline V gene (reference sequence). V lost 6 bases, J lost 2 bases, and 17 bases lay in between. This CDR3 reads CASRRSSGDGNQPQHF. CDR3 coding DNA: TGTGCCAGCAGGCGCTCCAGCGGCGACGGCAATCAGCCCCAGCATTTT.

This clone has a handful of counts. The chain is built from TRBV19 and TRBJ2-3, with D maybe TRBD1 (5 bases). The CDR3 extends over 13 amino acids. The germline CDR1 and CDR2 sequences are LNHDA and SQIVND (reference sequence). The ends were cut back, 4 bases at V and 5 bases at J, with 10 bases in the middle. The CDR3 region has the DNA TGTGCCAGTAGTAAGGGGCAAGAAGATACGCAGTATTTT. It is translated as CASSKGQEDTQYF. Together with reference TRBV19 and TRBJ2-3, the CDR3 gives the full variable domain: DGGITQSPKYLFRKEGQNVTLSCEQNLNHDAMYWYRQDPGQGLRLIYYSQIVNDFQKGDIAEGYSVSREKKESFPLTVTSAQKNPTAFYLCASSKGQEDTQYFGPGTRLTVL.

This clone was detected only a few times. J is TRBJ2-5 and V is TRBV9, with 9 bases that match TRBD2. Germline assignment: CDR1 SGDLS and CDR2 YYNGEE. This CDR3 comprises 15 residues. V gave up 2 bases and J gave up 5 bases; unmatched junction bases: 7. CDR3 nucleotide sequence: TGTGCCAGCAGCGTTAGCGGGGGCGGCGGGGAGACCCAGTACTTC. Translated, it gives CASSVSGGGGETQYF.

This clone was recorded a few times. V is TRBV6-5 and J is TRBJ1-1; D unclear. This CDR3 spans 13 amino acids. The V gene lost 6 bases and the J gene lost 6 bases, with 14 bases spanning the gap. From germline, CDR1 is MNHEY and CDR2 SVGAGI. DNA for the CDR3: TGTGCCAGCAGCAATCGGAGGGCTTCTGAAGCTTTCTTT. Its protein is CASSNRRASEAFF.

The chain joins TRBV10-3 to TRBJ1-4; 8 bases map to TRBD1. V lost 4 bases and J lost 7; bases outside the gene matches: 11. The germline CDR1 and CDR2 sequences are ENHRY and SYGVKD. The CDR3 loop spans 16 amino acids. The DNA for the CDR3 is TGTGCCATCAGTGCATCGACCGGGACAGGCCTTGAAAAACTGTTTTTT. This translates into CAISASTGTGLEKLFF.

This clone was detected only a few times. The chain carries TRBV2 and TRBJ1-4; D is perhaps TRBD1 (5 bases). Trimming took off 5 bases at V and 9 bases at J, with 13 bases between the two ends. Germline CDR1 and CDR2: SNHLY and FYNNEI. This CDR3 has 13 amino acids. The CDR3 reads CASSKDKTQKLFF. For the CDR3, the DNA is TGTGCCAGCAGTAAGGACAAGACCCAAAAACTGTTTTTT.

This clone showed up just a few times. V is TRBV5-1 and J is TRBJ1-6, with D unresolved. Germline V gene lookup returns CDR1 SGHRS and CDR2 YFSETQ. V was trimmed by 3 bases and J by 8 bases, leaving 15 bases between them. The CDR3 loop spans 15 amino acids. The CDR3 is CASSSGSSSDSPLHF. CDR3 nucleotide sequence: TGCGCCAGCAGCTCCGGGTCCTCATCGGATTCACCCCTCCACTTT.

This clone was seen only a few times. The J gene is TRBJ1-1, the V gene TRBV5-1; TRBD1 matches at 9 bases. This CDR3 is built from 16 residues. Germline trimming cut 4 bases from V and 1 base from J; bases unmatched to any gene: 8. CDR1 SGHRS and CDR2 YFSETQ come from the germline V gene. The CDR3, as DNA: TGCGCCAGCAGCCGTCCCGGGACAGGGCAGAACACTGAAGCTTTCTTT. Its protein is CASSRPGTGQNTEAFF.

The chain uses TRBV15 and TRBJ2-5, with D possibly TRBD2 on 5 matching bases. Germline CDR1 is LNHNV and CDR2 is YYDKDF (reference sequence). The CDR3 length is 15 residues. The V gene lost 5 bases and the J gene lost 1 base, with 14 bases spanning the gap. The CDR3: CATSFSGSFQETQYF. CDR3 bases: TGTGCCACCAGCTTTTCGGGAAGTTTCCAAGAGACCCAGTACTTC.

This rearrangement joins TRBV5-1 to TRBJ2-1; 9 nucleotides match TRBD2. CDR1 SGHRS and CDR2 YFSETQ come from the germline V gene. Trimming took 2 bases from V and 0 from J; bases not matched to a gene: 9. The CDR3 spans 18 residues. CDR3 loop: CASSLGSGGGVSYNEQFF. In nucleotides, the CDR3 is TGCGCCAGCAGCTTAGGCTCCGGCGGGGGGGTCTCCTACAATGAGCAGTTCTTC.

The chain links TRBV14 to TRBJ1-4; D might be TRBD1 (5 bases). CDR1 is SGHDN, CDR2 FVKESK, per germline. The CDR3 spans 16 residues. Trimming took off 0 bases at V and 7 bases at J, with 15 bases between the two ends. The DNA of the CDR3 is TGTGCCAGCAGCCAAGAGGTTAGGGGAACGGGTGAAAAACTGTTTTTT. Translation gives CASSQEVRGTGEKLFF.